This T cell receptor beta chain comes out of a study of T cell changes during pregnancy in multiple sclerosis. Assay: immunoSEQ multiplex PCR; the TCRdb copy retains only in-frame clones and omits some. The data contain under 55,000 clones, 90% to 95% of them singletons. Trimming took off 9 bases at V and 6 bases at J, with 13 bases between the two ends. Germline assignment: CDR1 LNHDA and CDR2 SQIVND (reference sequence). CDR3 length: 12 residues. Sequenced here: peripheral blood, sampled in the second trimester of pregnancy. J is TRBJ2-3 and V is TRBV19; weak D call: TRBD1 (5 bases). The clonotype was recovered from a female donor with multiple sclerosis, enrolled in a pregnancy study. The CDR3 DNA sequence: TGTGCCAGCAATGGACAATCCGATACGCAGTATTTT. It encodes CASNGQSDTQYF.